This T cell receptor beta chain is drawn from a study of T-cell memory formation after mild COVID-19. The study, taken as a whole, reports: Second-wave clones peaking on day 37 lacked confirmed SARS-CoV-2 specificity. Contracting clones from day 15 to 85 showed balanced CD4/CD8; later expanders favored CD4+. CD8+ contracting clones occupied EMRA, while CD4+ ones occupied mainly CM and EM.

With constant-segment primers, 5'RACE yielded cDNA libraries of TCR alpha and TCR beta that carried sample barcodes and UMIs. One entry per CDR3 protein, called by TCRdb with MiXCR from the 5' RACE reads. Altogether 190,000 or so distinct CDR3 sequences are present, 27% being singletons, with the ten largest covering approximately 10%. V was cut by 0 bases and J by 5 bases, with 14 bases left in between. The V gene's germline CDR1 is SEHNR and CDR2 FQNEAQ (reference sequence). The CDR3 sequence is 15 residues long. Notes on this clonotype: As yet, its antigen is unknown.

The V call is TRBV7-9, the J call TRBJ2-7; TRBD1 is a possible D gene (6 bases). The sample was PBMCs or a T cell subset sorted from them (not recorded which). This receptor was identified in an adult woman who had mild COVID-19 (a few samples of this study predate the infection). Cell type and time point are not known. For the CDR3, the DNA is TGTGCCAGCAGCTTAGCTCTTGGCAGGGGAAACGAGCAGTACTTC. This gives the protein CASSLALGRGNEQYF.